This T cell receptor (beta chain) was sequenced during a study of identical twins. General study points: Cord blood beta clonotypes that were abundant carried fewer insertions, and memory repertoires showed no such trend.

V was pared by 5 bases and J by 8 bases, with 11 bases of the junction left unmatched. Germline CDR1 and CDR2: MNHNS and SASEGT. The CDR3 runs 14 residues. TCRdb re-derived calls from the 5' RACE reads in MiXCR, one entry per CDR3 protein. This table has a few hundred thousand distinct CDR3 sequences, just under 10% appearing once. Turning to this clonotype: Antigen: not known.

The sample was also linked to a second study, of yellow fever vaccine responses in identical twins.

The gene calls are TRBV6-1 and TRBJ1-2, with 7 bases lining up with TRBD1. This receptor was taken from a woman between 18 and 29 years old in good health. The sequencing input was PBMCs. The CDR3 sequence: CASSPLQGIGGYTF. CDR3 nucleotides: TGTGCCAGCAGTCCACTACAGGGGATTGGGGGCTACACCTTC.